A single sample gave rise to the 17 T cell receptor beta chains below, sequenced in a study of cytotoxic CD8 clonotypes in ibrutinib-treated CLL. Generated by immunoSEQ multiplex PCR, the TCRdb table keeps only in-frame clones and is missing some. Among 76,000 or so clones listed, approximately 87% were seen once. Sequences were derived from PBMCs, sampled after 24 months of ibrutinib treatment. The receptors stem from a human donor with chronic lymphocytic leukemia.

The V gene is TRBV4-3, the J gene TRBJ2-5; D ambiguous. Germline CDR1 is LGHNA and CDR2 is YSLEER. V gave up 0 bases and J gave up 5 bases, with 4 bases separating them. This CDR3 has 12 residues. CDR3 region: CASSQDRETQYF. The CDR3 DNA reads TGCGCCAGCAGCCAAGACAGGGAGACCCAGTACTTC.

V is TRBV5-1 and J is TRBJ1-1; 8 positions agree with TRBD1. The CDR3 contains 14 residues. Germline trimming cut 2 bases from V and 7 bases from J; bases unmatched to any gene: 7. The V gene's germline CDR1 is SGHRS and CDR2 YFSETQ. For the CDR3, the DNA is TGCGCCAGCAGCTTTGCAGGGGGCTCGGGTGAAGCTTTCTTT. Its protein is CASSFAGGSGEAFF.

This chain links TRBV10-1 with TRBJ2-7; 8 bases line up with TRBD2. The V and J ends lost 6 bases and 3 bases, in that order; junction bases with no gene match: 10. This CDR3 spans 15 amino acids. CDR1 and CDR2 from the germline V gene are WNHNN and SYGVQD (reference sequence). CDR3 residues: CASSPQSGSFYEQYF. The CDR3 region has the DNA TGCGCCAGCAGCCCGCAGAGCGGGAGCTTCTACGAGCAGTACTTC.

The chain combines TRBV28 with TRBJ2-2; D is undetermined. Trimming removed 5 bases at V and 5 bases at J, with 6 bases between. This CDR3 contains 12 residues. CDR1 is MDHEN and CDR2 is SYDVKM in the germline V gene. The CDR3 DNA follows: TGTGCCAGCAGTGTCATTACCGGGGAGCTGTTTTTT. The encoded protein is CASSVITGELFF.

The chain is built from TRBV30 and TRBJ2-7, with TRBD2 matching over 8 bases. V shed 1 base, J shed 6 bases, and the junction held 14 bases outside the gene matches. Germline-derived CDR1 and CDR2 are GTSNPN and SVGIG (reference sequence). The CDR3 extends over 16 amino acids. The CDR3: CAWSGTPGGGRFEQYF. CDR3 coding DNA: TGTGCCTGGAGTGGAACACCCGGAGGCGGGAGGTTCGAGCAGTACTTC.

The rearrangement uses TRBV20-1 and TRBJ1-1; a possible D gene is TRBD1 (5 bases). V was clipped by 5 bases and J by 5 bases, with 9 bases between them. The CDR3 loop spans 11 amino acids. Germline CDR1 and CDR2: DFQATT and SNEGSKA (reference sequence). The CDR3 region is CSAFRETEAFF. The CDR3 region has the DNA TGCAGTGCTTTCAGGGAAACTGAAGCTTTCTTT.

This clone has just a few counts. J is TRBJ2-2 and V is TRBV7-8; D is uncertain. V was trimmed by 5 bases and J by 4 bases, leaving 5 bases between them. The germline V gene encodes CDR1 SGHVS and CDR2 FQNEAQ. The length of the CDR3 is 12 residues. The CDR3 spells CASSPSTGELFF. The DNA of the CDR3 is TGTGCCAGCAGCCCGAGCACCGGGGAGCTGTTTTTT.

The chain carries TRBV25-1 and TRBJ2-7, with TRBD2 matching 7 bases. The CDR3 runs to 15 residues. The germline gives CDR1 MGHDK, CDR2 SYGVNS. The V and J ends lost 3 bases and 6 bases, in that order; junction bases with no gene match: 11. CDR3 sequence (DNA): TGTGCCAGCAGTGAGATAGAGAGCGGGACTCGCGAGCAGTACTTC. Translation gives CASSEIESGTREQYF.

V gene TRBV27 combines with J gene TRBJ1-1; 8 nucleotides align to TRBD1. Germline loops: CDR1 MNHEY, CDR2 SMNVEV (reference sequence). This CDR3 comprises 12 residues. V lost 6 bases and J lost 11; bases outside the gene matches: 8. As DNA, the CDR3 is TGTGCCAGCAGCGGCCAGGGGGCGGTTGCTTTCTTT. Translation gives CASSGQGAVAFF.

The CDR3 is CASSLEVVPEETQYF. In DNA, the CDR3 is TGCGCCAGCAGCTTGGAGGTGGTGCCGGAGGAGACCCAGTACTTC. The chain has TRBV5-1 and TRBJ2-5; D is uncertain. Germline V gives CDR1 SGHRS, CDR2 YFSETQ. This CDR3 has 15 amino acids. V gave up 0 bases and J gave up 5 bases, with 14 bases separating them.

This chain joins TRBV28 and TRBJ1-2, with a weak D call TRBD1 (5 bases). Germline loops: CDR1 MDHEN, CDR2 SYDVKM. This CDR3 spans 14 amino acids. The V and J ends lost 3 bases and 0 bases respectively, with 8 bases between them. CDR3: CASSLDTPNYGYTF. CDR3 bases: TGTGCCAGCAGTTTGGACACTCCTAACTATGGCTACACCTTC.

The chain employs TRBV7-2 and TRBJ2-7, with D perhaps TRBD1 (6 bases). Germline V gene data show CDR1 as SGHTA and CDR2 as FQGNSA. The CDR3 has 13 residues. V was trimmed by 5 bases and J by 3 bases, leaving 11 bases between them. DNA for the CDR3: TGTGCCAGCAGCCGGGACAAGAGCTACGAGCAGTACTTC. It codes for CASSRDKSYEQYF.

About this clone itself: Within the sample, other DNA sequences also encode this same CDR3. CDR3 nucleotides: TGTGCCAGCAGCGGGGGACTAGCGGGAGGAAATGAGCAGTTCTTC. This encodes CASSGGLAGGNEQFF. The gene calls are TRBV5-4 and TRBJ2-1; TRBD2 matches at 15 bases. Germline V gene sequence: CDR1 SGHNT, CDR2 YYREEE (reference sequence). The V gene end was trimmed by 4 bases and the J gene end by 7 bases; junction bases not matched to a gene: 3. There are 15 residues in the CDR3.

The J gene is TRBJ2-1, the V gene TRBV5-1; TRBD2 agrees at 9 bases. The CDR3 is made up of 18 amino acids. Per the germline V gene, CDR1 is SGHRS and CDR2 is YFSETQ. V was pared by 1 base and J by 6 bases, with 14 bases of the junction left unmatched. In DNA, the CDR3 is TGCGCCAGCAGCTTGTGGCTAGCGGGGCTAATTCGGGTCAATGAGCAGTTCTTC. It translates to CASSLWLAGLIRVNEQFF.

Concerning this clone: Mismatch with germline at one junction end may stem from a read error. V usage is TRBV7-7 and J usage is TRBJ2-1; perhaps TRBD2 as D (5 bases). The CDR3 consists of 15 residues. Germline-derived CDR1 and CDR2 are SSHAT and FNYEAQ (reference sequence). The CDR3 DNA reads TGTGCTAGCAGCTTACACCGGGATTCCTACAATGAGCAGTTCTTC. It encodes CASSLHRDSYNEQFF.

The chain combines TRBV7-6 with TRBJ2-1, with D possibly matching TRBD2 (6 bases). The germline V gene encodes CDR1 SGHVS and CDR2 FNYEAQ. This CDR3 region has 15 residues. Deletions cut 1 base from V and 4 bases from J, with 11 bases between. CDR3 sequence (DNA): TGTGCCAGCAGCTTAGTAGGCGGGGCTTACAATGAGCAGTTCTTC. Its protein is CASSLVGGAYNEQFF.

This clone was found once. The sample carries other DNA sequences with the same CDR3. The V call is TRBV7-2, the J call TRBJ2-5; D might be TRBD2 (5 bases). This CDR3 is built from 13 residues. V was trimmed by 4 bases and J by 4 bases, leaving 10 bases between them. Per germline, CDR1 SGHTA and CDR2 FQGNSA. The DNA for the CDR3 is TGTGCCAGCAGCTCGGACCGGGGAGAGACCCAGTACTTC. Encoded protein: CASSSDRGETQYF.